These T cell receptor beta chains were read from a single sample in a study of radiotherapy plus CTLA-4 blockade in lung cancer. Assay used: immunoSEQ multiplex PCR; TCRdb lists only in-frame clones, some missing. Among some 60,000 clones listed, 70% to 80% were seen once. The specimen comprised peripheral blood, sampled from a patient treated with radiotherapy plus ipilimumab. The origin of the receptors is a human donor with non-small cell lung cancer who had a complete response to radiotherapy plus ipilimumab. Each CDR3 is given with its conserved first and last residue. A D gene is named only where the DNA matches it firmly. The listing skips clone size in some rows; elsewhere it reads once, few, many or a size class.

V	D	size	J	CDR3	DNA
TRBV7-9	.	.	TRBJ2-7	CASSDSLQAIHEQYF	TGTGCCAGCAGCGACAGCCTACAGGCCATCCACGAGCAGTACTTC
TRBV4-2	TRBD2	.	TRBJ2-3	CASSQVLAGGPTDTQYF	TGTGCCAGCAGCCAAGTCCTGGCGGGAGGGCCTACAGATACGCAGTATTTT
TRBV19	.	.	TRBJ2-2	CASTTGQNTGELFF	TGTGCCAGCACCACGGGACAGAACACCGGGGAGCTGTTTTTT
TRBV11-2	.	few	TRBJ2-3	CASSLDHNTDTQYF	TGTGCCAGCAGCTTAGATCACAACACAGATACGCAGTATTTT
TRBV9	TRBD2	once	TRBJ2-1	CASSVTSGTPEQFF	TGTGCCAGCAGCGTCACTAGCGGGACCCCTGAGCAGTTCTTC
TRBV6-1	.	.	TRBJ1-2	CASSPQGSANYGYTF	TGTGCCAGCAGTCCACAGGGATCGGCGAACTATGGCTACACCTTC
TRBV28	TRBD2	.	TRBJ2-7	CASSLLQPGLAYEQYF	TGTGCCAGCAGTTTGCTACAACCGGGACTAGCCTACGAGCAGTACTTC
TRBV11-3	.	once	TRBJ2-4	CASSLDSDNIQYF	TGTGCCAGCAGCTTAGATAGCGATAACATTCAGTACTTC
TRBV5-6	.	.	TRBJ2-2	CASSNRKMGQRTGELFF	TGTGCCAGCAGCAACAGAAAGATGGGGCAAAGGACCGGGGAGCTGTTTTTT
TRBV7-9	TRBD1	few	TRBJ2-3	CASSLALTGGNRGTQYF	TGTGCCAGCAGCTTAGCTCTAACAGGGGGCAACCGAGGTACGCAGTATTTT
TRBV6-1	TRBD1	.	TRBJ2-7	CASSKTGQGAYEQYF	TGTGCCAGCAGTAAGACGGGACAGGGGGCCTACGAGCAGTACTTC
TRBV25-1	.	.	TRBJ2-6	CASSEQGTGANVLTF	TGTGCCAGCAGTGAACAGGGGACTGGGGCCAACGTCCTGACTTTC
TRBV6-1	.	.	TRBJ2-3	CASSLETSTDTQYF	TGTGCCAGCAGTCTTGAGACTAGCACAGATACGCAGTATTTT
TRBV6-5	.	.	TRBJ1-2	CASSTPQRGYTF	TGTGCCAGCAGCACACCACAGCGGGGCTACACCTTC
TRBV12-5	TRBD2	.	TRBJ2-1	CASGLVGLAGYNEQFF	TGTGCTAGTGGTTTGGTAGGACTAGCGGGTTACAATGAGCAGTTCTTC
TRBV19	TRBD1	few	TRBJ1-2	CASATGGASYGYTF	TGTGCCAGTGCGACAGGGGGCGCGAGCTATGGCTACACCTTC
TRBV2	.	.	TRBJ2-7	CASADNSYEQYF	TGTGCCAGCGCAGACAACTCCTACGAGCAGTACTTC
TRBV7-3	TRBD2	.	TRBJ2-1	CASSSAGTSGRTMNEQFF	TGTGCCAGCAGCTCGGCCGGGACTAGCGGGAGGACTATGAATGAGCAGTTCTTC
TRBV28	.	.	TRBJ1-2	CASATGNYYGYTF	TGTGCCAGCGCGACCGGGAACTACTATGGCTACACCTTC
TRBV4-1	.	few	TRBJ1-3	CASSQTPEGGNTIYF	TGCGCCAGCAGCCAGACTCCGGAGGGAGGAAACACCATATATTTT
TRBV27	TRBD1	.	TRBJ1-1	CASSLDRTNTEAFF	TGTGCCAGCAGTTTGGACAGGACGAACACTGAAGCTTTCTTT
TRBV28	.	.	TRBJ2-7	CASSTLGGSLGYEQYF	TGTGCCAGCAGTACCCTTGGAGGTTCCCTGGGCTACGAGCAGTACTTC
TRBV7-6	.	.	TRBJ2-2	CASSATTSSGGELFF	TGTGCCAGCAGCGCTACGACTAGTTCGGGCGGGGAGCTGTTTTTT
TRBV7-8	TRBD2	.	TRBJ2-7	CASSLAVGGTSGGYEQYF	TGTGCCAGCAGCTTAGCCGTGGGGGGTACTAGCGGGGGCTACGAGCAGTACTTC
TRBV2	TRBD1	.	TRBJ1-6	CASSARAGTADSPLHF	TGTGCCAGCAGCGCCAGGGCCGGGACAGCGGATTCACCCCTCCACTTT
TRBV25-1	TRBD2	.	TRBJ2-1	CASSESYSGGLYNEQFF	TGTGCCAGCAGTGAATCCTATAGCGGGGGGCTATACAATGAGCAGTTCTTC
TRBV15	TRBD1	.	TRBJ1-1	CATWTGGTNTEAFF	TGTGCCACCTGGACAGGGGGCACGAACACTGAAGCTTTCTTT
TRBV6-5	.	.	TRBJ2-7	CASSYSRGAGYEQYF	TGTGCCAGCAGTTACTCACGGGGGGCGGGCTACGAGCAGTACTTC
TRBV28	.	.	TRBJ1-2	CASRPVTASSGYTF	TGTGCCAGCAGACCGGTGACAGCCTCTTCCGGCTACACCTTC
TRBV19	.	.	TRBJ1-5	CASSIIGSGSGVGNQPQHF	TGTGCCAGTAGTATTATCGGGTCAGGGAGCGGGGTTGGCAATCAGCCCCAGCATTTT
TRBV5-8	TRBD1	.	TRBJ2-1	CASSSGQRGWNEQFF	TGTGCCAGCAGCTCGGGACAGAGGGGGTGGAATGAGCAGTTCTTC
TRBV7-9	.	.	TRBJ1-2	CASSLRFAGRGQNYGYTF	TGTGCCAGCAGCTTAAGGTTCGCGGGCAGAGGACAGAACTATGGCTACACCTTC
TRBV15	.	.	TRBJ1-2	CATSGQGRGGEYGYTF	TGTGCCACGTCAGGTCAGGGACGAGGAGGGGAATATGGCTACACCTTC
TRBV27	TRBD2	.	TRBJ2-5	CASSTSGLAGGKQETQYF	TGTGCCAGCAGTACAAGCGGACTAGCGGGGGGGAAGCAAGAGACCCAGTACTTC
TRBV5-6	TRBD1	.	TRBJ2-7	CASTGQGLYEQYF	TGTGCCAGCACGGGACAGGGTTTGTACGAGCAGTACTTC
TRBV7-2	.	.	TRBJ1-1	CASSLNPTASEAFF	TGTGCCAGCAGCCTCAACCCGACAGCCTCTGAAGCTTTCTTT
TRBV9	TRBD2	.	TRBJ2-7	CASSVVLAGDEQYF	TGTGCCAGCAGCGTAGTGCTAGCGGGGGACGAGCAGTACTTC
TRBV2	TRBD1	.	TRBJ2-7	CASSDWDRVHEQYF	TGTGCCAGCAGTGATTGGGACAGGGTCCACGAGCAGTACTTC
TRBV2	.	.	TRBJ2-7	CASTGQRHYEQYF	TGTGCCAGCACCGGACAGCGCCACTACGAGCAGTACTTC
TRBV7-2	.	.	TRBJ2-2	CASQQGNTGELFF	TGTGCCAGCCAGCAGGGTAACACCGGGGAGCTGTTTTTT
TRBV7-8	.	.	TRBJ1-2	CASTLVGDYGYTF	TGTGCCAGCACCTTAGTCGGGGACTATGGCTACACCTTC
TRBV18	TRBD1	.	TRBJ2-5	CASSPDRGQETQYF	TGTGCCAGCTCTCCAGACAGGGGGCAAGAGACCCAGTACTTC
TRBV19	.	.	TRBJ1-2	CASSTRGAAVSNYGYTF	TGTGCCAGTAGTACCCGGGGGGCTGCTGTCAGTAACTATGGCTACACCTTC
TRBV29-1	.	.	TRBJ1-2	CSVLQGANYGYTF	TGCAGCGTACTACAGGGTGCTAACTATGGCTACACCTTC
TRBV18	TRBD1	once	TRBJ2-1	CASSSGTGYNEQFF	TGTGCCAGCTCATCCGGGACAGGCTACAATGAGCAGTTCTTC
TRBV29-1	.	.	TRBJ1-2	CSVPIPGWGSGYTF	TGCAGCGTCCCCATCCCGGGATGGGGAAGCGGCTACACCTTC
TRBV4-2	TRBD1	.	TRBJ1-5	CASSGRRQGMSNQPQHF	TGTGCCAGCAGCGGGCGACGACAGGGTATGAGCAATCAGCCCCAGCATTTT
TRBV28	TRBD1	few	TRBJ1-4	CASSGTGSNEKLFF	TGTGCCAGCAGTGGGACAGGCTCCAATGAAAAACTGTTTTTT
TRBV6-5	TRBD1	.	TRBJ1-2	CASSFGTGGGYTF	TGTGCCAGCAGTTTCGGGACAGGGGGCGGCTACACCTTC
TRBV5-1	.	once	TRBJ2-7	CASSLAGGGATSYEQYF	TGCGCCAGCAGCTTGGCTGGTGGGGGGGCTACCTCCTACGAGCAGTACTTC
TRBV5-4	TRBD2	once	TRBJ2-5	CASSPSGGDQETQYF	TGTGCCAGCAGCCCAAGCGGGGGGGACCAAGAGACCCAGTACTTC
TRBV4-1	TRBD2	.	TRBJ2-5	CASSQVGTSGGAGTQYF	TGCGCCAGCAGCCAAGTTGGTACTAGCGGGGGGGCCGGGACCCAGTACTTC
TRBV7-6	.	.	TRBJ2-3	CASSPPSADTQYF	TGTGCCAGCAGCCCCCCCTCTGCAGATACGCAGTATTTT
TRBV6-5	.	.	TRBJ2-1	CASSYLVTRGNEQFF	TGTGCCAGCAGTTACCTCGTAACTCGAGGGAATGAGCAGTTCTTC
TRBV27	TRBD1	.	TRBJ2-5	CASHKVGTGKETQYF	TGTGCCAGTCACAAGGTCGGGACAGGGAAAGAGACCCAGTACTTC
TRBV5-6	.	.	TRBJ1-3	CASSFSRFSSGNTIYF	TGTGCCAGCAGCTTTTCCAGATTCTCCTCTGGAAACACCATATATTTT
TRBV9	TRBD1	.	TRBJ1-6	CASSEGAAYNSPLHF	TGTGCCAGCAGCGAGGGGGCGGCTTATAATTCACCCCTCCACTTT
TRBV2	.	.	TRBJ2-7	CASSEARGGRGYEQYF	TGTGCCAGCAGTGAAGCTCGGGGAGGGAGGGGGTACGAGCAGTACTTC
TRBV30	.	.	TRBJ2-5	CAWRGLGLGETQYF	TGTGCCTGGAGGGGGCTGGGGCTTGGGGAGACCCAGTACTTC
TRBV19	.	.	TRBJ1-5	CASSIMRGGQPQHF	TGTGCCAGTAGTATCATGAGGGGGGGTCAGCCCCAGCATTTT